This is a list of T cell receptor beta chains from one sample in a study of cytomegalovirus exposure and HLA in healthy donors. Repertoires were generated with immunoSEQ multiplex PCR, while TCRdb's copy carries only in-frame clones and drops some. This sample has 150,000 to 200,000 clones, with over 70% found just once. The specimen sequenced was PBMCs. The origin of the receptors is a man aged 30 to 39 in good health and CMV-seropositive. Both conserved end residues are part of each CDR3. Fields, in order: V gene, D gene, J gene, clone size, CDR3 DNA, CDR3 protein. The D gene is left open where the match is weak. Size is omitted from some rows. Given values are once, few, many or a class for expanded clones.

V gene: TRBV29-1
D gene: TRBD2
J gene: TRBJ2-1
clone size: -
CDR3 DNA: TGCAGCGTTGAAGCCGGGACTAGCCTCTACAATGAGCAGTTCTTC
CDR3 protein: CSVEAGTSLYNEQFF

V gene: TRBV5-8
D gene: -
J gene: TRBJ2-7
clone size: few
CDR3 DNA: TGTGCCAGCAGCTTCTGGCGAGGCTACGAGCAGTACTTC
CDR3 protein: CASSFWRGYEQYF

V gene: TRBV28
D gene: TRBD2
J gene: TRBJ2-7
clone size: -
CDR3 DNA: TGTGCCAGCACCCCGGGGCGGGAGGTCGACGAGCAGTACTTC
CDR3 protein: CASTPGREVDEQYF

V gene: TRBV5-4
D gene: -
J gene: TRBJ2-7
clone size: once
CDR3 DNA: TGTGCCAGCAGCTTAGGTCCGGCGGGACTCACCTCCTACGAGCAGTACTTC
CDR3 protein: CASSLGPAGLTSYEQYF

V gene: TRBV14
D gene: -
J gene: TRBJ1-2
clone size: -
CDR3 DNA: TGTGCCAGCAGCCCCGGAGGGGAAAACTATGGCTACACCTTC
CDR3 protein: CASSPGGENYGYTF

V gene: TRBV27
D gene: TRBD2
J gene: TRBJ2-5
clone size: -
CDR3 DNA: TGTGCCAGCGCCCTAGCGGGTACGCCACTAGAGACCCAGTACTTC
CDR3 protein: CASALAGTPLETQYF

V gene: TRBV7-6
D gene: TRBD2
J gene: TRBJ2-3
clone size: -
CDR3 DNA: TGTGCCAGCAGCCGTAGGACTAGACGGTTCGGTGCAGATACGCAGTATTTT
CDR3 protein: CASSRRTRRFGADTQYF

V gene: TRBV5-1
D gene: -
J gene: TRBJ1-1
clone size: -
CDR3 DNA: TGCGCCAGCAGCTTGGAATGGGGCGACACTGAAGCTTTCTTT
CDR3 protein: CASSLEWGDTEAFF

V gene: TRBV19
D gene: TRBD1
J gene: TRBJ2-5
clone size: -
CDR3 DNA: TGTGCCAGTAGGATCTACCCCGGGACAGGGGACCAAGAGACCCAGTACTTC
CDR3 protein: CASRIYPGTGDQETQYF

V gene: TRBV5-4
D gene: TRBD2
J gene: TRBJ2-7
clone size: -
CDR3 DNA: TGTGCCAGCAGCTCCTTAGCGGGAGGGCCAGGCGAGCAGTACTTC
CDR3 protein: CASSSLAGGPGEQYF

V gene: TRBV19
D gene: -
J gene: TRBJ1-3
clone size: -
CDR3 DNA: TGTGCCAGTAGAACCCATGGGAGGCAGTTCTCTGGAAACACCATATATTTT
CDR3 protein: CASRTHGRQFSGNTIYF

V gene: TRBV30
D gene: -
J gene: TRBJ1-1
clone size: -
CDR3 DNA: TGTGCCTGGAGTGTAAGCCCTACTGGTAGGGGGACTGAAGCTTTCTTT
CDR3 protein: CAWSVSPTGRGTEAFF

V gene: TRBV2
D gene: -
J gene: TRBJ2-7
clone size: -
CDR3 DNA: TGTGCCAGCAGTGAAGGATGGGGGGGCCGATACGAGCAGTACTTC
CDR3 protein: CASSEGWGGRYEQYF

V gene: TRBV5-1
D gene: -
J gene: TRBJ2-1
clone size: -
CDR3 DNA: TGCGCCAGCAGCCCCGTTGGTGGGGCATCCTACAATGAGCAGTTCTTC
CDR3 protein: CASSPVGGASYNEQFF

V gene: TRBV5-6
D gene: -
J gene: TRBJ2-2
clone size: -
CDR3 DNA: TGTGCCAGCAGCTTGGCAGACACCGGGGAGCTGTTTTTT
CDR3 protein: CASSLADTGELFF

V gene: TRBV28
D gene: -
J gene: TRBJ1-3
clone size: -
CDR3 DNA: TGTGCCAGCAGTTTGACAGTTAACTCTGGCAACACCATATATTTT
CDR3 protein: CASSLTVNSGNTIYF